Below are 17 T cell receptor beta chains sequenced from a single sample in a study of Tregs in tolerant kidney transplant recipients. Sequencing used immunoSEQ multiplex PCR; TCRdb keeps in-frame clones, though not all of them. This table holds about 6,300 clones. The nonmyeloablative bone marrow transplants came from related graft donors, with transient mixed chimerism. The sequencing here drew on CD4+ T cells from blood (PBMCs), taken 6 months after the transplant. The origin of the receptors is a human patient who received a combined kidney and bone marrow transplant. A share of the T cells may be of graft donor origin.

On this clone: At one boundary the junction diverges from the germline segment, which might be a read error. The read terminates 3 residues before the CDR3 end, so the remaining end is supplied by the germline J gene. J is TRBJ1-6 and V is TRBV7-9; D gene uncertain. The germline gives CDR1 SEHNR, CDR2 FQNEAQ (reference sequence). CDR3 length: 14 residues. The sequenced CDR3 bases are TGTGCCAGCACCTTAGACGGCTATAATTCACCC. Translation: CASTLDGYNSP. In full, the CDR3 reads CASTLDGYNSPLHF. The full variable domain, in which reference TRBV7-9 and TRBJ1-6 provide the parts outside the CDR3, is DTGVSQNPRHKITKRGQNVTFRCDPISEHNRLYWYRQTLGQGPEFLTYFQNEAQLEKSRLLSDRFSAERPKGSFSTLEIQRTEQGDSAMYLCASTLDGYNSPLHFGNGTRLTVT.

A remark on this clone: The read falls 3 residues short of the CDR3 end, and the missing part is taken from the germline J gene. This chain uses TRBV29-1 with TRBJ2-3, with D possibly called TRBD1 or TRBD2 (5 bases each). V was cut by 4 bases and J by 5 bases, with 13 bases left in between. CDR1 and CDR2 from the germline V gene are SQVTM and ANQGSEA. The CDR3 has 13 residues. Here the CDR3 reads CSVGGAQIDTQYF. The CDR3 bases that were read are TGCAGCGTTGGAGGGGCGCAAATAGATACG.

On this clone: Sequencing ends 3 residues short of the CDR3 end; the germline J gene provides the rest. This rearrangement joins TRBV5-4 to TRBJ2-1; D not certain. Germline V gene lookup returns CDR1 SGHNT and CDR2 YYREEE (reference sequence). V dropped 4 bases and J dropped 9 bases, with 17 bases sitting between them. This CDR3 region has 14 residues. Here the CDR3 reads CASSRVGSIGEQFF. CDR3 DNA, as far as it was read: TGTGCCAGCAGCCGGGTAGGTTCGATTGGTGAG.

In regard to this clone: The sequenced fragment ends 3 residues before the CDR3 boundary, so the rest is inferred from the germline J gene. V is TRBV5-1 and J is TRBJ1-1, with 10 bases lining up with TRBD1. Per the germline V gene, CDR1 is SGHRS and CDR2 is YFSETQ. The CDR3 length is 15 residues. The CDR3 loop reads CASSWRTGDRGEAFF. The covered CDR3 bases are TGCGCCAGCAGTTGGAGAACTGGGGACAGGGGAGAA.

Concerning this clone itself: Coverage ceases 3 residues before the CDR3 finishes, and the germline J gene fills in the end. The V and J genes are TRBV7-2 and TRBJ2-7, with D possibly matching TRBD2 (5 bases). The CDR3 is 15 residues long. Germline V gene lookup returns CDR1 SGHTA and CDR2 FQGNSA. Trimming removed 1 base at V and 6 bases at J, with 16 bases between. The CDR3 sequence: CASSLGFLPGFEQYF. The CDR3 bases that were read are TGTGCCAGCAGCTTAGGTTTCCTCCCGGGGTTCGAG.

As concerns this clone: With the read ending 3 residues before the CDR3 end, the germline J gene is used to fill in that end. V usage is TRBV7-2 and J usage is TRBJ2-3, with D unclear. The germline V gene encodes CDR1 SGHTA and CDR2 FQGNSA. V was trimmed by 5 bases and J by 0 bases, leaving 3 bases between them. This CDR3 is 12 amino acids long. CDR3 in amino acids: CASSLSTDTQYF. The CDR3 DNA, read in part, is TGTGCCAGCAGCCTTAGCACAGATACG.

Of note for this clone: The observed sequence ends 3 residues before the CDR3 terminus, with the missing tail filled in from the germline J gene. J is TRBJ2-3 and V is TRBV5-1; the D gene is possibly TRBD1 (6 bases). The V gene's germline CDR1 is SGHRS and CDR2 YFSETQ. Trimming stripped 2 bases from V and 6 bases from J, with 19 bases between. The CDR3 contains 16 residues. Here the CDR3 reads CASSFGQHSSTDTQYF. The sequenced part of the CDR3 DNA is TGCGCCAGCAGCTTTGGACAGCATTCAAGTACGGATACG.

In the case of this clone: The CDR3 goes on 3 residues after the read ends, and that part is filled in from the germline J gene. The chain has TRBV20-1 and TRBJ2-7; 12 bases align to TRBD2. Per the germline V gene, CDR1 is DFQATT and CDR2 is SNEGSKA (reference sequence). After removal of 5 bases from V and 6 bases from J, the junction contained 5 bases not matched to a gene. CDR3 length: 13 residues. CDR3 sequence: CSAVTSGRSEQYF. CDR3 DNA, as far as it was read: TGCAGTGCTGTTACTAGCGGGAGGTCCGAG.

As to this clone: The CDR3 end is not reached by the read, which stops 3 residues before it; the germline J gene fills it in. J is TRBJ2-2 and V is TRBV9; 8 bases are shared with TRBD2. V was clipped by 7 bases and J by 1 base; unmatched bases: 3. CDR1 and CDR2 (germline): SGDLS, YYNGEE. The CDR3 contains 14 residues. CDR3 residues: CASLAGLNTGELFF. The part of the CDR3 DNA that was read is TGTGCCAGCTTAGCGGGACTGAACACCGGGGAG. Filled out from reference TRBV9 and TRBJ2-2, the complete variable domain reads DSGVTQTPKHLITATGQRVTLRCSPRSGDLSVYWYQQSLDQGLQFLIQYYNGEERAKGNILERFSAQQFPDLHSELNLSSLELGDSALYFCASLAGLNTGELFFGEGSRLTVL.

About this clone itself: Read data end 3 residues before the CDR3 end; the end is taken from the germline J gene. This chain joins TRBV25-1 and TRBJ2-7; D is perhaps TRBD2 (5 bases). Germline V gene lookup returns CDR1 MGHDK and CDR2 SYGVNS. CDR3 length equals 11 residues. The V gene lost 10 bases and the J gene lost 4 bases, with 11 bases spanning the gap. CDR3 DNA, as far as it was read: TGTGCCACCCAACTAGTTTACGAG. Amino acids: CATQLVYE. The full CDR3 is CATQLVYEQYF.

Its frequency marks this clone as medium-sized. The read ends 3 residues early relative to the CDR3; the germline J gene fills the gap. The rearrangement joins TRBV5-1 to TRBJ2-3; D perhaps matches TRBD2 (6 bases). From germline, CDR1 is SGHRS and CDR2 YFSETQ. The CDR3 has 14 residues. Trimming removed 0 bases at V and 6 bases at J, with 11 bases between. The sequenced CDR3 bases are TGCGCCAGCAGCTTGGCGGAGGGGCGGGATACG. It yields the protein CASSLAEGRDT. The full CDR3 is CASSLAEGRDTQYF.

Turning to this clone: The CDR3 end falls 3 residues outside the read, so it is completed with the germline J gene. V gene TRBV12-3 or TRBV12-4 combines with J gene TRBJ2-1; 7 bases agree with TRBD2. V shed 7 bases and J 1 base; nucleotides not matched to a gene: 7. This CDR3 spans 15 amino acids. The CDR3 loop is CASTLSSGSYNEQFF. CDR3 bases read: TGTGCCAGCACCTTATCTAGCGGTTCCTACAATGAG.

Concerning this clone itself: The CDR3 is cut off 3 residues early in the read; its end comes from the germline J gene. J is TRBJ1-1 and V is TRBV14; 9 bases align to TRBD1. There are 14 residues in the CDR3. Per the germline V gene, CDR1 is SGHDN and CDR2 is FVKESK. CDR3 DNA, as far as it was read: TGTGCCAGCAGCCCCTTTTCCGGGACAGGGGAA. Translation: CASSPFSGTGE. The full CDR3 sequence reads CASSPFSGTGEAFF.

In the case of this clone: The missing CDR3 end, 3 residues past where the read stops, is filled in from the germline J gene. J is TRBJ2-7 and V is TRBV29-1; TRBD1 matches 8 bases. The CDR3 is 13 residues long. Unmatched junction bases numbered 11, after V lost 7 bases and J lost 6 bases. CDR1 is SQVTM and CDR2 is ANQGSEA in the germline V gene. The CDR3 is CSAAGQDGGEQYF. The CDR3 DNA, read in part, is TGCAGCGCTGCGGGACAGGACGGCGGCGAG.

This clone is identified as medium-sized from frequency. The DNA read from the CDR3 is TGCGCCAGCAGTTTCATGGGACAGGGGGACACTGAA. It encodes CASSFMGQGDTE. The full CDR3 sequence reads CASSFMGQGDTEAFF. This rearrangement joins TRBV5-1 to TRBJ1-1, with 11 bases that match TRBD1. The read ends 3 residues before the CDR3 terminus; that terminus is restored from the germline J gene. Germline V gene data show CDR1 as SGHRS and CDR2 as YFSETQ. The V and J ends lost 5 bases and 3 bases, in that order; junction bases with no gene match: 6. This CDR3 contains 15 residues.

A word on this clone: The read stops 3 residues short of the end of the CDR3; the missing end is completed from the germline J gene. The chain carries TRBV20-1 and TRBJ2-5; 9 positions match TRBD2. Germline CDR1 is DFQATT and CDR2 is SNEGSKA (reference sequence). The ends lost 4 bases at V and 1 base at J; junction bases unmatched: 4. CDR3 length: 14 amino acids. CDR3 protein: CSAKGGRAQETQYF. CDR3 DNA (partial): TGCAGTGCTAAAGGCGGGAGGGCCCAAGAGACC.

This clone is medium-sized by frequency. The CDR3 end lies 3 residues beyond the end of the read and is filled in from the germline J gene. The genes are TRBV10-3 and TRBJ2-2; 7 bases line up with TRBD2. This CDR3 is built from 15 residues. Germline V gene data show CDR1 as ENHRY and CDR2 as SYGVKD. The CDR3 protein is CAISESTMGGGPLFF. The part of the CDR3 DNA that was read is TGTGCCATCAGTGAGTCGACTATGGGGGGAGGGCCG.